Here is one T cell receptor beta chain with its context. These data originate in a study of blood T cell repertoires in COVID-19. At the level of the study: Collection of acute and convalescent COVID-19 samples took place in the United States, Italy and Spain. The analysed material was cDNA or gDNA that came from T cells, B-cell-depleted T cells, or PBMCs.

In the authors' methods: Reference gene primer amplification in the assay estimated nucleated cell counts. The method was immunoSEQ multiplex PCR; TCRdb's version includes in-frame clones alone and lacks a portion of them. The V and J calls and the clone size are those of that table, but D and trimming were determined from the DNA. The profile covers 80,000 or so clones, with roughly four fifths appearing a single time and approximately 7% taken by the ten largest. V was cut by 1 base and J by 3 bases, with 10 bases left in between. This CDR3 is built from 14 residues. Germline V lookup: CDR1 SGHVS, CDR2 FQNEAQ.

The TCR sequence derives from a human donor in a cohort sampled during active COVID-19. This rearrangement joins TRBV7-8 to TRBJ2-7; maybe TRBD2 (6 bases). Sequenced material: peripheral blood. This CDR3 is CASSLVQGGYEQYF. In DNA form, the CDR3 reads TGTGCCAGCAGCTTAGTCCAGGGAGGCTACGAGCAGTACTTC.